Included here is one TCR beta chain sequence, with context. What it binds is unknown. Germline lookup yields CDR1 MNHNS and CDR2 SASEGT. The length of the CDR3 is 14 residues. Between the trimmed V and J ends, which lost 6 bases and 3 bases, there was a span of 13 bases. The data were obtained in a study of OX40 agonist ivuxolimab in advanced cancers. Libraries were prepared by immunoSEQ multiplex PCR; TCRdb keeps only in-frame clonotypes and omits some of them. The data hold about 88,000 clones, with 85% observed a single time. General observations from the study: Part of the nonresponder group also had normalized T-cell clonal expansion that was low. Among expanded peripheral T cells, antigen specificity went undetermined.

Sequencing was performed on CD4+ or CD8+ T cells sorted from blood, taken in a trial of the OX40 agonist ivuxolimab. The chain links TRBV6-1 to TRBJ2-3; TRBD2 is a possible D gene (5 bases). The clonotype originates from an adult with an advanced solid tumor such as melanoma, head and neck, liver or kidney cancer. The CDR3 protein is CASSLLGRTDTQYF. The CDR3 DNA follows: TGTGCCAGCAGCCTGTTAGGGAGAACAGATACGCAGTATTTT.